Listed here are 25 T cell receptor beta chains from one sample, sequenced in a study of blood T cells in healthy people across ages. Sample-barcoded 5' priming and a J-beta primer mix drove a second PCR of 7 to 11 cycles. A single record per CDR3 protein comes from TCRdb applying MiXCR to the 5' RACE reads. This table holds hundreds of thousands of distinct CDR3 sequences, about 52% found once. Sequenced: blood. These TCRs come from a woman between 55 and 75 years old in good health.

This chain connects TRBV29-1 to TRBJ2-1; D call uncertain. V was clipped by 4 bases and J by 12 bases, with 13 bases between them. The CDR3 is made up of 11 amino acids. Germline V gene sequence: CDR1 SQVTM, CDR2 ANQGSEA. The CDR3 nucleotides read TGCAGCGTTGTAGAGTGGAACTCGCAGTTCTTC. Translation gives CSVVEWNSQFF.

The V call is TRBV6-1, the J call TRBJ2-5; weak D call: TRBD2 (7 bases). The CDR3 consists of 16 residues. V lost 5 bases and J 1 base, leaving 17 bases between the germline ends. Germline values: CDR1 MNHNS, CDR2 SASEGT. CDR3 sequence: CASSLGGRGPQETQYF. The CDR3 region has the DNA TGTGCCAGCAGTCTAGGGGGGAGGGGACCCCAAGAGACCCAGTACTTC.

J is TRBJ1-4 and V is TRBV25-1; D is possibly TRBD1 (5 bases). With 2 bases removed from V and 2 bases from J, the gap between germline ends came to 6 bases. The CDR3 has 14 amino acids. In germline, CDR1 is MGHDK, CDR2 SYGVNS. CDR3 in DNA: TGTGCCAGCAGTGAAGGGGGGACTAATGAAAAACTGTTTTTT. It encodes CASSEGGTNEKLFF.

Ten or more counts support this clonotype. This sequence joins TRBV12-3 or TRBV12-4 and TRBJ2-5, with 12 bases identical to TRBD2. Losses at the gene ends were 6 bases for V and 4 bases for J; bases not matched to a gene: 9. This CDR3 is 16 amino acids long. The CDR3 DNA follows: TGTGCCAGCAGCCCTAGACTAGCGGGAGTTCTAGAGACCCAGTACTTC. Translated: CASSPRLAGVLETQYF.

This chain links TRBV20-1 with TRBJ1-5; 8 bases map to TRBD1. Germline V gives CDR1 DFQATT, CDR2 SNEGSKA (reference sequence). The CDR3 sequence is 13 residues long. Trimming removed 3 bases from V and 6 bases from J; junction bases left unmatched: 4. This CDR3 is CSARTGAAQPQHF. The CDR3 nucleotides read TGCAGTGCTAGGACAGGGGCGGCTCAGCCCCAGCATTTT.

The V gene is TRBV4-3, the J gene TRBJ2-2; D remains unclear. CDR3 length: 14 residues. CDR1 LGHNA and CDR2 YSLEER come from the germline V gene. Trimming removed 4 bases at V and 7 bases at J, with 13 bases between. The CDR3 is CASSPQMVSGELFF. The CDR3 region has the DNA TGCGCCAGCAGCCCACAAATGGTTAGCGGGGAGCTGTTTTTT.

This rearrangement joins TRBV27 to TRBJ1-5; D possibly corresponds to TRBD1 (6 bases). The CDR3 is 16 amino acids. The germline CDR1 and CDR2 sequences are MNHEY and SMNVEV (reference sequence). Trimming shortened V by 5 bases and J by 2 bases, and 16 bases separated the two germline ends. CDR3 coding DNA: TGTGCCAGCAGTCCCACGGACAGAGTAGGCAATCAGCCCCAGCATTTT. This codes for CASSPTDRVGNQPQHF.

V and J are TRBV7-2 and TRBJ1-5; D gene uncertain. Between the trimmed V and J ends, which lost 1 base and 4 bases, there was a span of 11 bases. Germline V gives CDR1 SGHTA, CDR2 FQGNSA. The CDR3 contains 15 residues. The CDR3 reads CASSLGATANQPQHF. The CDR3, as DNA: TGTGCCAGCAGCTTAGGCGCAACGGCTAATCAGCCCCAGCATTTT. Complete variable domain (other parts from reference TRBV7-2 and TRBJ1-5): GAGVSQSPSNKVTEKGKDVELRCDPISGHTALYWYRQSLGQGLEFLIYFQGNSAPDKSGLPSDRFSAERTGGSVSTLTIQRTQQEDSAVYLCASSLGATANQPQHFGDGTRLSIL.

This clonotype was seen a few times. This rearrangement joins TRBV20-1 to TRBJ2-1; 7 nucleotides agree with TRBD2. The CDR3 is 13 amino acids. Trimming cost V 2 bases and J 4 bases; bases outside gene matches: 2. The germline V gene has CDR1 DFQATT and CDR2 SNEGSKA (reference sequence). CDR3: CSARLAAYNEQFF. The CDR3 coding sequence is TGCAGTGCTAGACTAGCGGCTTACAATGAGCAGTTCTTC.

V usage is TRBV7-2 and J usage is TRBJ2-3, with a possible D match to TRBD2 (6 bases). This CDR3 is 16 amino acids long. Germline CDR1 reads SGHTA; CDR2 reads FQGNSA. V lost 5 bases and J lost 1, with 16 bases in between. This chain's CDR3 is CASSLRRGARTDTQYF. The CDR3 DNA follows: TGTGCCAGCAGCCTACGGCGCGGGGCCCGCACAGATACGCAGTATTTT.

This clonotype was counted only a few times. This CDR3 is CASSLNQGAGEKLFF. The CDR3 DNA reads as TGTGCCAGCAGTTTAAACCAAGGTGCGGGGGAAAAACTGTTTTTT. V is TRBV12-3 or TRBV12-4 and J is TRBJ1-4, with D unresolved. With 2 bases removed from V and 8 bases from J, the gap between germline ends came to 15 bases. The CDR3 extends over 15 amino acids.

This clonotype was observed a handful of times. This chain uses TRBV9 with TRBJ2-1, with 7 bases aligning to TRBD2. The V gene end was trimmed by 3 bases and the J gene end by 0 bases; junction bases not matched to a gene: 9. Germline V lookup: CDR1 SGDLS, CDR2 YYNGEE. There are 17 residues in the CDR3. The DNA of the CDR3 is TGTGCCAGCAGCGGCCGGAGCGGGATTCTCTCCTACAATGAGCAGTTCTTC. Residues: CASSGRSGILSYNEQFF. The whole variable domain, filled in from reference TRBV9 and TRBJ2-1, reads DSGVTQTPKHLITATGQRVTLRCSPRSGDLSVYWYQQSLDQGLQFLIQYYNGEERAKGNILERFSAQQFPDLHSELNLSSLELGDSALYFCASSGRSGILSYNEQFFGPGTRLTVL.

The table lists this clonotype with a few counts. V and J are TRBV29-1 and TRBJ2-7; D unclear. The CDR3 covers 15 residues. V gave up 4 bases and J gave up 3 bases, with 19 bases separating them. Germline CDR1 SQVTM, CDR2 ANQGSEA. The chain's CDR3 is CSVGSAKPSLYEQYF. CDR3 DNA: TGCAGCGTTGGGTCCGCCAAGCCCAGCCTCTACGAGCAGTACTTC.

Written as DNA, the CDR3 is TGTGCCAGCAGCGTAGAGTTAGCCGGGAATGAGCAGTTCTTC. As protein: CASSVELAGNEQFF. This chain joins TRBV7-2 and TRBJ2-1; no reliable D call. Germline V CDR1 and CDR2: SGHTA, FQGNSA. V was trimmed by 5 bases and J by 7 bases, leaving 15 bases between them. The CDR3 length is 14 residues.

This clonotype appeared a few times. V and J are TRBV27 and TRBJ2-7; D not resolved. The V and J ends lost 2 bases and 3 bases respectively, with 11 bases between them. Germline CDR1 and CDR2: MNHEY and SMNVEV (reference sequence). There are 14 residues in the CDR3. CDR3 nucleotide sequence: TGTGCCAGCAGTTTAGCGACGCCTGGCTACGAGCAGTACTTC. This codes for CASSLATPGYEQYF.

The chain recombines TRBV7-2 with TRBJ1-1; D not certain. The CDR3 contains 14 residues. The V end lost 4 bases, the J end lost 0 bases, and 9 bases lay between the germline ends. Germline V gene data show CDR1 as SGHTA and CDR2 as FQGNSA. CDR3 residues: CASSSEQLNTEAFF. CDR3 in DNA: TGTGCCAGCAGCTCAGAACAGCTGAACACTGAAGCTTTCTTT.

The genes are TRBV18 and TRBJ2-1, with 8 bases matching TRBD2. CDR3 length equals 17 residues. The trim removed 1 base at V and 4 bases at J, leaving 9 bases unmatched. In germline, CDR1 is KGHSH, CDR2 LQKENI. CDR3 nucleotide sequence: TGTGCCAGCTCACCACTTGATTCTAGCGGGTATTACAATGAGCAGTTCTTC. Translating it yields CASSPLDSSGYYNEQFF.

In its sample, this clonotype was seen a few times. The chain employs TRBV12-3 or TRBV12-4 and TRBJ1-2; D possibly corresponds to TRBD1 (5 bases). The CDR3 runs to 16 residues. Trimming removed 1 base at V and 2 bases at J, with 14 bases between. CDR3 region: CASSLVVGQGNYGYTF. The CDR3 nucleotides read TGTGCCAGCAGTTTAGTAGTGGGTCAGGGCAACTATGGCTACACCTTC.

This chain links TRBV24-1 with TRBJ2-1; TRBD1 aligns across 9 bases. The germline V gene encodes CDR1 KGHDR and CDR2 SFDVKD. The CDR3 consists of 19 residues. Trimming at V came to 5 bases and at J to 0 bases, leaving 13 bases not matched to a gene. The CDR3 here is CATSGSTGGTPSSYNEQFF. The CDR3 DNA reads TGTGCCACCAGTGGCTCGACAGGGGGAACTCCGAGCTCCTACAATGAGCAGTTCTTC.

This clonotype has just a few counts. J is TRBJ2-7 and V is TRBV20-1, with 8 nucleotides matching TRBD1. V was clipped by 6 bases and J by 5 bases; unmatched bases: 6. CDR3 length: 12 residues. Germline V CDR1 and CDR2: DFQATT, SNEGSKA (reference sequence). CDR3 in amino acids: CSARQGSDEQYF. DNA of the CDR3: TGCAGTGCAAGACAGGGGAGTGACGAGCAGTACTTC.

This clonotype was counted only a few times. CDR3 in DNA: TGTGCCAGCAGTGACAGACAGGGGGTGCGGACCCAGTACTTC. Amino acid sequence: CASSDRQGVRTQYF. J is TRBJ2-5 and V is TRBV6-5; 9 bases agree with TRBD1. CDR1 MNHEY and CDR2 SVGAGI come from the germline V gene. The CDR3 consists of 14 residues. The junction had 8 bases not matched to a gene; V was cut back by 5 bases and J by 7 bases.

This clonotype occurred many times. CDR3 sequence (DNA): TGCAGTGCTGGCCCGGCATGGGTCCAAGAGACCCAGTACTTC. Amino acid sequence: CSAGPAWVQETQYF. The chain uses TRBV20-1 and TRBJ2-5; D is undetermined. The CDR3 length is 14 residues. V gave up 5 bases and J gave up 1 base, with 14 bases separating them. Looked up from germline, CDR1 is DFQATT and CDR2 is SNEGSKA (reference sequence).

J is TRBJ2-1 and V is TRBV6-2 or TRBV6-3; 11 positions agree with TRBD2. CDR1 is MNHEY and CDR2 is SVGEGT in the germline V gene. This CDR3 region has 14 residues. V shed 7 bases and J 8 bases; nucleotides not matched to a gene: 7. The CDR3 sequence is CASTRLAGTHEQFF. The CDR3 nucleotides are TGTGCCAGCACTCGACTAGCGGGAACACATGAGCAGTTCTTC.

Concerning this clonotype itself: Relative to the germline gene, one junction end is altered; a read error may explain this. The chain uses TRBV5-1 and TRBJ2-4; D is unclear. Germline loops: CDR1 SGHRS, CDR2 YFSETQ. The CDR3 has 15 amino acids. CDR3: CASSSVPGQENIEYF. For the CDR3, the DNA is TGCGCCAGCAGCTCGGTTCCTGGGCAGGAAAACATTGAGTACTTC.

The CDR3 DNA reads as TGTGCCAGCAGGGTTGGGCAGGGGGCGCAAAATACTGAAGCTTTCTTT. This gives the protein CASRVGQGAQNTEAFF. The rearrangement joins TRBV27 to TRBJ1-1; 8 bases are a match to TRBD1. CDR3 size: 16 residues. With 6 bases clipped from V and 5 bases from J, the junction kept 14 bases outside the gene matches. CDR1 MNHEY and CDR2 SMNVEV come from the germline V gene (reference sequence).